The 5 T cell receptor beta chains below come from one sample, sequenced in a study of CD8 T cells in ankylosing spondylitis. Study results and caveats: One TCR beta motif, made up of 7 or 8 highly homologous variants, appeared characteristic of ankylosing spondylitis blood.

TCRdb itself ran the 5' RACE reads through MiXCR, one entry per CDR3 protein. The data hold about 510,000 distinct CDR3 sequences, with about 5.2% observed a single time. What these receptors recognize is not known. Material: blood, either unsorted or a sorted T cell fraction (not recorded which). The receptors stem from a male donor with ankylosing spondylitis.

This clonotype has ten or more counts. V gene TRBV4-2 combines with J gene TRBJ2-7; the D gene is possibly TRBD2 (5 bases). Looked up from germline, CDR1 is LGHNA and CDR2 is YNFKEQ. Deletions cut 1 base from V and 2 bases from J, with 12 bases between. This CDR3 region has 15 residues. CDR3 DNA sequence: TGTGCCAGCAGCCAAGTGGCTAGCTTAACCTACGAGCAGTACTTC. This codes for CASSQVASLTYEQYF.

This clonotype was seen ten or more times. The CDR3 nucleotides are TGCAGTGCTAGATTGCCGGGGGGAAACTATGGCTACACCTTC. Protein: CSARLPGGNYGYTF. The rearrangement joins TRBV20-1 to TRBJ1-2; TRBD1 might be the D (5 bases). In germline, CDR1 is DFQATT, CDR2 SNEGSKA (reference sequence). V shed 2 bases and J shed 2 bases, with 12 bases lying between them. The CDR3 loop spans 14 amino acids.

This clonotype turned up a few times. This could be a read error, since a much larger clone is one nucleotide away. This chain joins TRBV5-1 and TRBJ2-3, with 7 bases fitting TRBD2. With 3 bases clipped from V and 4 bases from J, the junction kept 11 bases outside the gene matches. Looked up from germline, CDR1 is SGHRS and CDR2 is YFSETQ. There are 16 residues in the CDR3. DNA for the CDR3: TGCGCCAGCAGCTACCTACCAAGCGGGAACGCAGATACGCAGTATTTT. Translated: CASSYLPSGNADTQYF.

Ten or more counts support this clonotype. The gene calls are TRBV28 and TRBJ1-4; the match to TRBD1 covers 7 bases. V dropped 7 bases and J dropped 8; count of bases not matched to a gene: 13. This CDR3 is built from 15 residues. Germline V gene sequence: CDR1 MDHEN, CDR2 SYDVKM. The CDR3 bases are TGTGCCAGCATTGATGGACAGGCCGTCCGGGAAAAACTGTTTTTT. Amino acid sequence: CASIDGQAVREKLFF.

This clonotype has at least ten counts. The chain employs TRBV5-1 and TRBJ1-1; D gene ambiguous. From germline, CDR1 is SGHRS and CDR2 YFSETQ. The CDR3 sequence is 15 residues long. V was cut by 0 bases and J by 2 bases, with 11 bases left in between. Here the CDR3 DNA reads TGCGCCAGCAGCTTGGGGCCGGGCCTAAACACTGAAGCTTTCTTT. Protein sequence: CASSLGPGLNTEAFF.